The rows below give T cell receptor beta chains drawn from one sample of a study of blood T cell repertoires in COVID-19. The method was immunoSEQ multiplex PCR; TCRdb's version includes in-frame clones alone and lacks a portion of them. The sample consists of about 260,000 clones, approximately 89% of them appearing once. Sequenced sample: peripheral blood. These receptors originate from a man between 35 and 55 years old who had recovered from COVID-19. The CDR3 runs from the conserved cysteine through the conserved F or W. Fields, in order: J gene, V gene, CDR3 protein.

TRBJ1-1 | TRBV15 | CATSRDIGGHTEAFF
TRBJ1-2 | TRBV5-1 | CASSGFRDRGGYGYTF
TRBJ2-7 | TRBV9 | CASSLLASGIGEQYF
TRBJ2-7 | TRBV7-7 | CASSPPGTSGEQYF
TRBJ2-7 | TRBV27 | CASTPTPGDLHEQYF
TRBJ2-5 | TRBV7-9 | CASSSTARRTLYQETQYF
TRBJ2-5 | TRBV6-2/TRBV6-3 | CASSYATSGVPQYF
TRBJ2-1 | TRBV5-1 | CASSLGTGGHNEQFF
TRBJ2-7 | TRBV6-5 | CASSYSGSTYEQYF
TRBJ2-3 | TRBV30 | CAWSGASGLTDTQYF
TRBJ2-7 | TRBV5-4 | CALGRPFSHEQYF
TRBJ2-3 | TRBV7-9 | CASRLLQRDTDTQYF
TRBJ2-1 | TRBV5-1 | CASSGGLRYNEQFF
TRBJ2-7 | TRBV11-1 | CASSRTGTGASYEQYF
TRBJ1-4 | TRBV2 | CASSPGTGPSRELFF
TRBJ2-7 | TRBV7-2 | CASSLPRGDSPGEQYF
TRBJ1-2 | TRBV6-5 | CAGREDTHSYGYTF
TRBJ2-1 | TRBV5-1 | CASSLGAGGGYNEQFF
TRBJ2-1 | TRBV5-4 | CASSQTSGGAGEFF
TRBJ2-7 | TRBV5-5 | CASSLDDSRRYF
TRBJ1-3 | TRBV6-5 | CASRRTGASGNTIYF
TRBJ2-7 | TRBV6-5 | CASRQGPTNSYEQYF
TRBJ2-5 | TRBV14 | CASSQTFKETQYF
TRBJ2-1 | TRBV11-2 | CASSSGGVDYNEQFF
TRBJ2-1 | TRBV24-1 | CATGKGETLSYNEQFF
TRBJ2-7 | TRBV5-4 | CASSRIPGGVTYEQYF
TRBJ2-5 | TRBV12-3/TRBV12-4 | CASNGQGRQTQYF
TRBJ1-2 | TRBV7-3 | CASSRAGGRSGYTF
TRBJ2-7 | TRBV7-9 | CASSLSPAGEQYF
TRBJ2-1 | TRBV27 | CASSFVRSFGTGKNEQFF
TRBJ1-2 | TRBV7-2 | CASSHGQAGYGYTF
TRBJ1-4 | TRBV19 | CASSPKEKLFF
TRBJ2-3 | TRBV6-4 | CASSESSTGPSTQYF
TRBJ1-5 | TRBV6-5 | CASSYGGLGNQPQHF
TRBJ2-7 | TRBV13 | CASNSLTEGDYEQYF
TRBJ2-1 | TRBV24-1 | CATSDEAGEQFF
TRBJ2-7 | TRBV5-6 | CASSPGLHEQYF
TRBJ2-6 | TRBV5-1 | CASSSPTTAGANVLTF
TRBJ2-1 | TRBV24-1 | CATSPGDYNEQFF
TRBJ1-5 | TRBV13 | CASTRGARSNQPQHF
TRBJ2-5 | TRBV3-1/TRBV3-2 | CASSQGAGGETQYF
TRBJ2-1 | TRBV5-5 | CASSLQGASYNEQFF
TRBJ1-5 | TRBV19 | CASSMGQANSNQPQHF
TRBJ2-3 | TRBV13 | CASSLGTSGVRGTDTQYF
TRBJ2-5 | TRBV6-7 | CASSYSSYEGTQYF
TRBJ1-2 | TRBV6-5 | CASNTGTGVRGYTF
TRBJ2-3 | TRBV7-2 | CASRLGLAGGNTQYF
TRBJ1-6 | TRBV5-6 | CASSLGWDRESF
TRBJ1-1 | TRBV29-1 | CSVEAGNTEAFF
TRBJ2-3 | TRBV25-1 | CASSEWEDGSTDTQYF